This T cell receptor (beta chain) was recovered during a study of cytomegalovirus exposure and HLA in healthy donors (dated 2017 in TCRdb). Concerning the study at large: According to a later analysis, the approximately 120 validation repertoires were produced on the same platform as the 700 or so repertoires of the first cohort. The study aimed to test whether signatures of past pathogen exposure could be identified by cataloging public T cell receptors. Besides the first cohort of roughly 660 subjects, a separate validation cohort made up of 120 or so different subjects was used. To predict cytomegalovirus infection status, the study combined high-throughput TCR immunosequencing, statistical association of individual TCRs with disease status, and machine learning. What the study reported, not specific to this receptor: In the study, around 150 TCR beta chains were listed as associated with cytomegalovirus. In a later analysis, TCRs clustered in the first cohort were found to also tend to co-occur in the approximately 110 validation repertoires, with about 94% of cluster scores above 0. All 130 or so repertoires were used to score co-occurrence in the validation cohort in a later analysis, because that analysis had no HLA typing for the cohort. In both the original and validation cohorts, the classifier was reported to diagnose cytomegalovirus status with high specificity and sensitivity. It was suggested by the authors that the approach could potentially be generalized to other disease states and immunological phenotypes. While some public TCRs were present in many individuals, most TCR sequences turned up only very rarely across donors. In vitro tests confirmed that three of the cytomegalovirus-associated TCR beta chains recognize cytomegalovirus antigens.

The donors were included in the validation cohort of some 120 subjects, a group kept apart from the roughly 700-subject first cohort. After removal of 5 bases from V and 7 bases from J, the junction retains 13 bases not matched to a gene. The germline V gene specifies SQVTM as CDR1 and ANQGSEA as CDR2. Spanning cysteine to phenylalanine, the CDR3 consists of 14 amino acids. Just the 42-base CDR3 DNA is kept, in frame starting at base 1. As to this clone: Its antigen is not yet known. No qualities accompany the bases; no much larger clone lies one base away.

The library relied on the immunoSEQ multiplex PCR assay. The original methods were these. A statistical classification framework was built to diagnose cytomegalovirus status from the catalog of TCR beta chain sequences. TCRdb took this table from immuneACCESS and kept in-frame rearrangements with V and J called. Such tables lack part of the clones; where checked against another copy, unresolved V genes explain under half of the gap, and the rest is unexplained. V and J calls and clone size are those listed in that table; D and trimming were worked out from the DNA. The sample table holds 150,000 to 170,000 clones, of which about 88% were seen once. The ten largest clones represent around 22% of the sample.

The receptor was isolated from a man aged 18 to 35 in good health and CMV-seropositive. The V and J segments used are TRBV29-1 and TRBJ2-7, and 8 junctional nucleotides match TRBD2. The sequencing sample was made of PBMCs. CDR3 region: CSVQLIAGMGEQYF. The bases read TGCAGCGTTCAGCTAATAGCGGGGATGGGGGAGCAGTACTTC.